Listed here is a single T cell receptor (beta chain). The data derive from a study of control samples from healthy donors and cancer patients. The method was immunoSEQ multiplex PCR; TCRdb's version includes in-frame clones alone and lacks a portion of them. Of 130,000 to 150,000 clones in the sample, 93% were seen once. V lost 0 bases and J 4 bases, leaving 12 bases between the germline ends. Germline V gene lookup returns CDR1 GTSNPN and CDR2 SVGIG (reference sequence). The CDR3 loop spans 14 amino acids. Sequences were obtained from blood. This sequence originates from a man aged 18 to 35 in good health. The gene calls are TRBV30 and TRBJ1-1, with D possibly matching TRBD1 (5 bases). As DNA, the CDR3 is TGTGCCTGGAGTGTAATTCAGGGTCTCACTGAAGCTTTCTTT. Translating gives CAWSVIQGLTEAFF.